These 30 T cell receptor beta chains came from one sample sequenced in a study of blood T cells in healthy people across ages (dated by TCRdb to about 2015). The library was produced with 5' RACE. Sequencing was performed on an Illumina HiSeq 2500. A second PCR of roughly 7 to 11 cycles was performed with a sample-barcoded 5' primer and a J-beta primer mix. The public reads were reanalyzed by TCRdb: fastp trimming at Q25, MiXCR alignment, in-frame beta chains only. Each entry merges the rows of one CDR3 protein and shows their most common DNA and genes. The sample records 1.5 million or so distinct CDR3 sequences, 42% of which are singletons. Under 8% of the sample lies in the top ten. The sequenced sample was blood. Receptors were obtained from a young woman in good health.

This clonotype came up a few times. This chain links TRBV7-2 with TRBJ2-1; D is possibly TRBD2 (7 bases). The DNA end favors TRBJ2-7, so the J call may be wrong. The CDR3 has 15 amino acids. Germline V gene sequence: CDR1 SGHTA, CDR2 FQGNSA. CDR3 residues: CASSPGGGYYNEQYF. DNA of the CDR3: TGTGCCAGCAGCCCGGGGGGCGGATACTACAATGAGCAGTACTTC.

The V gene is TRBV6-5, the J gene TRBJ2-1; D perhaps matches TRBD2 (5 bases). Looked up from germline, CDR1 is MNHEY and CDR2 is SVGAGI. Deletions cut 0 bases from V and 5 bases from J, with 14 bases between. The CDR3 runs to 16 residues. CDR3 bases: TGTGCCAGCAGTTACTCGGCTAGCAGTATAAACAATGAGCAGTTCTTC. This codes for CASSYSASSINNEQFF.

This clonotype was recorded only once. A read error may explain this, as a much larger clone is one base away. The chain joins TRBV6-6 to TRBJ2-2, with 9 bases identical to TRBD1. The ends lost 6 bases at V and 7 bases at J; junction bases unmatched: 9. This CDR3 has 15 amino acids. The germline gives CDR1 MNHNY, CDR2 SVGAGI (reference sequence). The CDR3 here is CASRKEQGADGELFF. CDR3 DNA: TGTGCCAGCAGAAAGGAACAGGGGGCCGACGGGGAGCTGTTTTTT.

The V gene is TRBV11-2, the J gene TRBJ1-2; 7 bases map to TRBD1. V shed 0 bases, J shed 1 base, and the junction held 11 bases outside the gene matches. Germline lookup yields CDR1 SGHAT and CDR2 FQNNGV. The CDR3 has 18 amino acids. CDR3 amino acids: CASSLDPARGEVNYGYTF. The CDR3 DNA follows: TGTGCCAGCAGCTTAGACCCTGCCAGGGGGGAGGTTAACTATGGCTACACCTTC.

V gene TRBV6-5 combines with J gene TRBJ2-7; the D gene is possibly TRBD2 (6 bases). The length of the CDR3 is 16 residues. CDR1 is MNHEY and CDR2 is SVGAGI in the germline V gene. The V gene lost 0 bases and the J gene lost 3 bases, with 15 bases spanning the gap. The DNA of the CDR3 is TGTGCCAGCAGTTACTCGGGAGGTTCACGACTCTACGAGCAGTACTTC. Its protein product is CASSYSGGSRLYEQYF.

V is TRBV20-1 and J is TRBJ1-6, with 7 bases that match TRBD1. The length of the CDR3 is 17 residues. Germline lookup yields CDR1 DFQATT and CDR2 SNEGSKA (reference sequence). V gave up 0 bases and J gave up 7 bases; unmatched junction bases: 12. CDR3 sequence (DNA): TGCAGTGCTAGAGATTGGGAGACGGGACAGCTGAATTCACCCCTCCACTTT. The encoded protein is CSARDWETGQLNSPLHF.

The gene calls are TRBV5-5 and TRBJ2-7, with TRBD2 matching 11 bases. Germline V lookup: CDR1 SGHKS, CDR2 YYEKEE (reference sequence). The V segment lost 4 bases and the J segment 3 bases; nucleotides outside the gene matches: 6. This CDR3 is built from 15 residues. The chain's CDR3 is CASSGTSGSFYEQYF. CDR3 nucleotides: TGTGCCAGCAGCGGTACTAGCGGGAGTTTCTACGAGCAGTACTTC.

This clonotype has only a few counts. This chain uses TRBV29-1 with TRBJ2-3, with 9 bases that match TRBD1. J lost 5 bases, V lost 2 bases, and 8 bases had no gene match. CDR3 length: 15 residues. From germline, CDR1 is SQVTM and CDR2 ANQGSEA. CDR3 in DNA: TGCAGCGTTGAACCGGGACAGGGTAAAAGAGATACGCAGTATTTT. Encoded protein: CSVEPGQGKRDTQYF.

The rearrangement uses TRBV10-3 and TRBJ1-5, with 8 nucleotides matching TRBD1. The junction had 5 bases not matched to a gene; V was cut back by 11 bases and J by 2 bases. The CDR3 runs 13 residues. From germline, CDR1 is ENHRY and CDR2 SYGVKD. The CDR3 DNA reads TGTGCCTACAGGGGGGAGGGCAATCAGCCCCAGCATTTT. Translation: CAYRGEGNQPQHF.

This clonotype showed up just a few times. The rearrangement links TRBV20-1 to TRBJ2-5; 11 bases are a match to TRBD2. The DNA matches TRBJ2-7 better at its end, which makes the J call doubtful. The germline CDR1 and CDR2 sequences are DFQATT and SNEGSKA (reference sequence). The CDR3 totals 13 residues. The CDR3 bases are TGCAGTGCCACTAGCGGGAGTTTCTACGAGCAGTACTTC. Protein sequence: CSATSGSFYEQYF.

The chain has TRBV15 and TRBJ2-1, with 7 positions matching TRBD2. Matching the DNA end better, TRBJ2-7 makes the J call doubtful. There are 16 residues in the CDR3. The germline V gene has CDR1 LNHNV and CDR2 YYDKDF (reference sequence). CDR3 residues: CATSRVGGSSYNEQYF. CDR3 DNA: TGTGCCACCAGCAGAGTCGGCGGGAGCTCCTACAATGAGCAGTACTTC.

The V gene is TRBV20-1, the J gene TRBJ2-7; the D gene could be TRBD1 or TRBD2 (5 bases each). Trimming left V 4 bases short and J 1 base short, with 11 bases between. CDR3 size: 13 residues. CDR1 is DFQATT and CDR2 is SNEGSKA in the germline V gene (reference sequence). The CDR3 DNA reads as TGCAGTGCTACGGGGCGGACTTCCTACGAGCAGTACTTC. Translating gives CSATGRTSYEQYF.

CDR3 nucleotides: TGTGCCAGCAGTTTGGACGATCCAAGGGGCATTCAGTACTTC. It is translated as CASSLDDPRGIQYF. The rearrangement joins TRBV12-3 or TRBV12-4 to TRBJ2-7; D is possibly TRBD1 (5 bases). TRBJ2-4 explains the end of the DNA better; the J call may be wrong. The CDR3 is 14 amino acids.

In DNA, the CDR3 is TGTGCCAGCAGCCAAGGCCCGGTAACTGAAGCTTTCTTT. This sequence encodes CASSQGPVTEAFF. The chain is built from TRBV3-1 and TRBJ1-1; no definite D call. This CDR3 spans 13 amino acids. Germline V gene data show CDR1 as LGHDT and CDR2 as YNNKEL (reference sequence). The V gene lost 1 base and the J gene lost 5 bases, with 8 bases spanning the gap.

V usage is TRBV4-1 and J usage is TRBJ2-1, with 8 bases identical to TRBD2. The J call is uncertain, as TRBJ2-7 better fits the DNA end. Germline CDR1 and CDR2: MGHRA and YSYEKL. This CDR3 region has 18 residues. Here the CDR3 DNA reads TGCGCCAGCAGATCAGCCGCGGCTAGCGGGTCCTCCTACAATGAGCAGTACTTC. Translation: CASRSAAASGSSYNEQYF.

This clonotype was seen once. CDR3 nucleotide sequence: TGTGCCAGCACTGGGTCCCCCGGGACCCAGTACTTC. Its protein product is CASTGSPGTQYF. The V call is TRBV6-6, the J call TRBJ2-7; D remains unclear. The end of the DNA aligns better with TRBJ2-5, so the J call may be wrong. This CDR3 region has 12 residues. Looked up from germline, CDR1 is MNHNY and CDR2 is SVGAGI (reference sequence).

The CDR3 region is CASSKDRGAWEQFF. CDR3 nucleotide sequence: TGTGCCAGCAGCAAGGACAGGGGGGCTTGGGAGCAGTTCTTC. This rearrangement joins TRBV7-2 to TRBJ2-1; 10 bases align to TRBD1. The CDR3 is 14 residues long. Germline V lookup: CDR1 SGHTA, CDR2 FQGNSA. V lost 5 bases, J lost 10 bases, and 8 bases stayed unmatched. The entire variable domain, with the rest obtained from reference TRBV7-2 and TRBJ2-1, is as follows: GAGVSQSPSNKVTEKGKDVELRCDPISGHTALYWYRQSLGQGLEFLIYFQGNSAPDKSGLPSDRFSAERTGGSVSTLTIQRTQQEDSAVYLCASSKDRGAWEQFFGPGTRLTVL.

This clonotype was detected only a few times. J is TRBJ2-7 and V is TRBV12-3 or TRBV12-4; 8 nucleotides line up with TRBD1. The CDR3 loop spans 17 amino acids. The ends lost 7 bases at V and 5 bases at J; junction bases unmatched: 19. The DNA of the CDR3 is TGTGCCAGCACTTCAAAAGGGCGCAGGGGGCAAGGCCACGAGCAGTACTTC. Translation: CASTSKGRRGQGHEQYF.

The V gene is TRBV6-5, the J gene TRBJ1-2; D ambiguous. Trimming removed 2 bases at V and 2 bases at J, with 12 bases between. Germline values: CDR1 MNHEY, CDR2 SVGAGI. The CDR3 loop spans 15 amino acids. Written as DNA, the CDR3 is TGTGCCAGCAGTTACGAACGTGTTTCGAACTATGGCTACACCTTC. Encoded protein: CASSYERVSNYGYTF.

This chain's CDR3 is CASSEGGNGYTF. The CDR3 nucleotides read TGTGCCAGCAGTGAGGGGGGTAACGGCTACACCTTC. This chain joins TRBV2 and TRBJ1-2, with TRBD1 as a possible D gene (5 bases). Germline lookup yields CDR1 SNHLY and CDR2 FYNNEI. The CDR3 loop spans 12 amino acids. The V end lost 3 bases, the J end lost 8 bases, and 10 bases lay between the germline ends.

This clonotype was picked up a small number of times. The rearrangement links TRBV20-1 to TRBJ2-5; 8 positions agree with TRBD2. V lost 5 bases and J lost 4; bases outside the gene matches: 9. The CDR3 runs to 14 residues. Germline lookup yields CDR1 DFQATT and CDR2 SNEGSKA (reference sequence). CDR3 in DNA: TGCAGTGCTGCCCCCGGGACTAGTTTAGAGACCCAGTACTTC. It is translated as CSAAPGTSLETQYF.

This clonotype has only a few counts. The chain links TRBV20-1 to TRBJ2-4; 7 bases fit TRBD1. The CDR3 has 14 residues. Germline CDR1 DFQATT, CDR2 SNEGSKA (reference sequence). V lost 5 bases to trimming and J lost 5 bases; unmatched junction nucleotides: 9. Written as DNA, the CDR3 is TGCAGTGCTGAGGGACAGCTGAAAGAAAACATTCAGTACTTC. Translated, it gives CSAEGQLKENIQYF.

On this clonotype: The junction shows a germline mismatch at one end, possibly a read error. The rearrangement links TRBV6-4 to TRBJ1-5, with D unresolved. This CDR3 region has 14 residues. CDR1 is MRHNA and CDR2 is SNTAGT in the germline V gene. CDR3 DNA sequence: TGTACCAGCAGTGCCAACGGAGTGGATCAGCCCCAGCATTTT. Translating it yields CTSSANGVDQPQHF.

V and J are TRBV2 and TRBJ1-6; TRBD1 might be the D (6 bases). The CDR3 extends over 14 amino acids. Trimming left V 0 bases short and J 8 bases short, with 8 bases between. CDR1 and CDR2 (germline): SNHLY, FYNNEI. The CDR3 region has the DNA TGTGCCAGCAGTGAAGCGGGGGCGGATTCACCCCTCCACTTT. Protein product: CASSEAGADSPLHF. Based on the CDR3 plus reference TRBV2 and TRBJ1-6, the full variable domain is EPEVTQTPSHQVTQMGQEVILRCVPISNHLYFYWYRQILGQKVEFLVSFYNNEISEKSEIFDDQFSVERPDGSNFTLKIRSTKLEDSAMYFCASSEAGADSPLHFGNGTRLTVT.

This clonotype came up many times. The V and J genes are TRBV20-1 and TRBJ1-2, with a possible D match to TRBD1 (5 bases). V was pared by 6 bases and J by 5 bases, with 13 bases between. Germline CDR1 and CDR2: DFQATT and SNEGSKA (reference sequence). The CDR3 has 12 residues. CDR3 sequence (DNA): TGCAGTGCCCCACCCGGGGGATATGGCTACACCTTC. Its translation: CSAPPGGYGYTF.

The V and J genes are TRBV25-1 and TRBJ2-3; 10 bases match TRBD2. Germline trimming cut 3 bases from V and 1 base from J; bases unmatched to any gene: 4. CDR1 is MGHDK and CDR2 is SYGVNS in the germline V gene. This CDR3 has 16 residues. CDR3 coding DNA: TGTGCCAGCAGTGACCGGCTAGCGGGGGGCACAGATACGCAGTATTTT. It yields the protein CASSDRLAGGTDTQYF.

The chain is built from TRBV7-9 and TRBJ2-5, with TRBD2 matching 10 bases. The germline V gene encodes CDR1 SEHNR and CDR2 FQNEAQ (reference sequence). Losses at the gene ends were 4 bases for V and 5 bases for J; bases not matched to a gene: 7. The CDR3 consists of 15 residues. The CDR3 DNA follows: TGTGCCAGCAGCTCAAGCGGGAGGGCCTCGGAGACCCAGTACTTC. It encodes CASSSSGRASETQYF.

The gene calls are TRBV5-5 and TRBJ2-4, with 9 bases that match TRBD2. CDR1 and CDR2 from the germline V gene are SGHKS and YYEKEE (reference sequence). CDR3 length equals 16 residues. The V gene end was trimmed by 4 bases and the J gene end by 0 bases; junction bases not matched to a gene: 5. Written as DNA, the CDR3 is TGTGCCAGCAGCCTCCTAGCGGGATTAGCCAAAAACATTCAGTACTTC. As protein: CASSLLAGLAKNIQYF.

The chain carries TRBV15 and TRBJ1-1, with D perhaps TRBD1 (5 bases). The CDR3 loop spans 16 amino acids. Germline CDR1 is LNHNV and CDR2 is YYDKDF (reference sequence). V lost 3 bases to trimming and J lost 3 bases, with 17 bases between them. CDR3 loop: CATSSMVGVEHTEAFF. Here the CDR3 DNA reads TGTGCCACCAGCAGCATGGTGGGGGTGGAGCACACTGAAGCTTTCTTT.

The chain combines TRBV7-9 with TRBJ2-2; D is ambiguous. The V gene's germline CDR1 is SEHNR and CDR2 FQNEAQ (reference sequence). Between the trimmed V and J ends, which lost 2 bases and 7 bases, there was a span of 5 bases. The CDR3 extends over 12 amino acids. In nucleotides, the CDR3 is TGTGCCAGCAGCTTACTAGACGGGGAGCTGTTTTTT. Amino acids: CASSLLDGELFF.